The 4 T cell receptor beta chains below were found in one sample sequenced in a study of blood T cell repertoires in COVID-19. Produced via immunoSEQ multiplex PCR; TCRdb's table is partial and in-frame only. The repertoire includes under 85,000 clones, under 90% of them detected once, and roughly 14% sits in the top ten. Source material: peripheral blood. These receptors were taken from a man aged 50 or older with COVID-19, enrolled during active disease.

The rearrangement joins TRBV18 to TRBJ1-1, with 8 bases that match TRBD1. The ends lost 1 base at V and 5 bases at J; junction bases unmatched: 9. CDR3 length: 16 amino acids. The germline V gene encodes CDR1 KGHSH and CDR2 LQKENI. CDR3 loop: CASSPLADRGQTEAFF. The CDR3 DNA reads as TGTGCCAGCTCACCACTAGCCGACAGGGGTCAGACTGAAGCTTTCTTT.

The gene calls are TRBV9 and TRBJ2-1, with D hard to call. The CDR3 length is 14 residues. V lost 0 bases and J 8 bases, leaving 12 bases between the germline ends. The germline V gene has CDR1 SGDLS and CDR2 YYNGEE. The CDR3 DNA follows: TGTGCCAGCAGCGTAGCCTCAGGTTTCCATGAGCAGTTCTTC. Protein sequence: CASSVASGFHEQFF.

This chain uses TRBV7-9 with TRBJ2-7, with 7 bases fitting TRBD1. The germline gives CDR1 SEHNR, CDR2 FQNEAQ (reference sequence). The CDR3 runs 14 residues. V trimming: 5 bases; J trimming: 1 base; junction bases outside the gene matches: 5. CDR3 residues: CASSPEGASYEQYF. The CDR3 DNA follows: TGTGCCAGCAGCCCCGAGGGGGCGTCCTACGAGCAGTACTTC.

The chain combines TRBV27 with TRBJ2-3, with TRBD1 matching over 9 bases. The CDR3 is made up of 14 amino acids. V trimming: 4 bases; J trimming: 3 bases; junction bases outside the gene matches: 2. The germline V gene encodes CDR1 MNHEY and CDR2 SMNVEV (reference sequence). CDR3 region: CASSYRGHTDTQYF. DNA for the CDR3: TGTGCCAGCAGTTACAGGGGGCATACAGATACGCAGTATTTT.